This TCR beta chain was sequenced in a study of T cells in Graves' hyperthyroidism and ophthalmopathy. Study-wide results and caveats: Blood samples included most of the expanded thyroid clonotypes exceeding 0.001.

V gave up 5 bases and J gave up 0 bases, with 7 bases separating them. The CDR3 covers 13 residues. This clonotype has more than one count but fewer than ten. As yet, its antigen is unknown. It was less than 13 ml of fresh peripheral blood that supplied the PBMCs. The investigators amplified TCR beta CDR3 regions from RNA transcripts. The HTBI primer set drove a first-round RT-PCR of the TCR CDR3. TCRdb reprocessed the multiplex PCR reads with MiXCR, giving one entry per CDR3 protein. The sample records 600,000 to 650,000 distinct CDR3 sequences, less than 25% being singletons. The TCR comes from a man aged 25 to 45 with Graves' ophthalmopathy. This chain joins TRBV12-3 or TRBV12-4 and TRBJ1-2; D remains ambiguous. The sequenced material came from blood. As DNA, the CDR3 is TGTGCCAGCAGTCCCATTCCTAACTATGGCTACACCTTC. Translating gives CASSPIPNYGYTF.